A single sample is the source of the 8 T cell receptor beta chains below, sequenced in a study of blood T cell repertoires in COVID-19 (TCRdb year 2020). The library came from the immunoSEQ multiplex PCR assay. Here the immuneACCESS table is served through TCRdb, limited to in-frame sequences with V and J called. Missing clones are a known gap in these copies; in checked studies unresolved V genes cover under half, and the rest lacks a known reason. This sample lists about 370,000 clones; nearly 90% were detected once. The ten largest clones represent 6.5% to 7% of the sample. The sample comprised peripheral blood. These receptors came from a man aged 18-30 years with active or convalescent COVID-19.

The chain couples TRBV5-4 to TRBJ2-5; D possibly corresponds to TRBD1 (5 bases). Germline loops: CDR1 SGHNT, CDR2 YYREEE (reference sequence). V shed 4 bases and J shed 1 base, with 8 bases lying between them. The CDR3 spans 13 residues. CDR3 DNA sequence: TGTGCCAGCAGCCGAGACAGCCAAGAGACCCAGTACTTC. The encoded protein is CASSRDSQETQYF.

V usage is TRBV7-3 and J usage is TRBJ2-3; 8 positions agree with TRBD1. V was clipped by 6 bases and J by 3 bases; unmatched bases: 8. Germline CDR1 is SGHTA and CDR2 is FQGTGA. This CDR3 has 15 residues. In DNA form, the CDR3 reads TGTGCCAGCAGGGCAGGGGGCCTCGGTACAGATACGCAGTATTTT. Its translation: CASRAGGLGTDTQYF.

The CDR3 DNA reads as TGTGCCATCATGATAGGGACAAAAAGCACAGATACGCAGTATTTT. Translation: CAIMIGTKSTDTQYF. The chain recombines TRBV10-3 with TRBJ2-3; D is possibly TRBD1 (6 bases). This CDR3 has 15 amino acids. Trimming took 7 bases from V and 0 from J, leaving 14 bases between them. CDR1 is ENHRY, CDR2 SYGVKD, per germline.

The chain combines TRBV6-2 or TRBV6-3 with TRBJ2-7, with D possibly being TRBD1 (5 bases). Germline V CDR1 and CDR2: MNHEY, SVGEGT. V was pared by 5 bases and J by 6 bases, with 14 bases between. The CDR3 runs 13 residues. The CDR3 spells CASSRGRVSEQYF. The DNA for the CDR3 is TGTGCCAGCAGTCGCGGCAGGGTTTCCGAGCAGTACTTC.

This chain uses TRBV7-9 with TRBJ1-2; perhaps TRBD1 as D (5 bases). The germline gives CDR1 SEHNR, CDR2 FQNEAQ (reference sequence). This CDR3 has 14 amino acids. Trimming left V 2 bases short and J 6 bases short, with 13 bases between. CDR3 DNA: TGTGCCAGCAGCTTAACAGGTCTGGTGAATGGCTACACCTTC. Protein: CASSLTGLVNGYTF.

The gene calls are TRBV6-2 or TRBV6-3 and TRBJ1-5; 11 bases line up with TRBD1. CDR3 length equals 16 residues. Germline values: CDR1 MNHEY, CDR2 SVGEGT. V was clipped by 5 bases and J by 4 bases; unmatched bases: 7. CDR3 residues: CASSTSDRGRNQPQHF. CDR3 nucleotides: TGTGCCAGCAGTACCTCGGACAGGGGGCGAAATCAGCCCCAGCATTTT.

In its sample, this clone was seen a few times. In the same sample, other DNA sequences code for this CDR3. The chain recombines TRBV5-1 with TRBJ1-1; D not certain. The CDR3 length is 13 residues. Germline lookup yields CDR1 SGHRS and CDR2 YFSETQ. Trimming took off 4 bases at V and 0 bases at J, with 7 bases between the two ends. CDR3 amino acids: CASSPGMNTEAFF. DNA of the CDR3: TGCGCCAGCAGCCCAGGAATGAACACTGAAGCTTTCTTT.

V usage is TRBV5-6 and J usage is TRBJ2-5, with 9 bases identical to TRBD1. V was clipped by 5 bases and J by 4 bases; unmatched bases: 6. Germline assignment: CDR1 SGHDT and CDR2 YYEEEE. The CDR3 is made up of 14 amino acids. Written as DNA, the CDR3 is TGTGCCAGCAGGTGGACAGGGGAGGGAGAGACCCAGTACTTC. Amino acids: CASRWTGEGETQYF. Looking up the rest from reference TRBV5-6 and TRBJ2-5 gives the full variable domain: DAGVTQSPTHLIKTRGQQVTLRCSPKSGHDTVSWYQQALGQGPQFIFQYYEEEERQRGNFPDRFSGHQFPNYSSELNVNALLLGDSALYLCASRWTGEGETQYFGPGTRLLVL.